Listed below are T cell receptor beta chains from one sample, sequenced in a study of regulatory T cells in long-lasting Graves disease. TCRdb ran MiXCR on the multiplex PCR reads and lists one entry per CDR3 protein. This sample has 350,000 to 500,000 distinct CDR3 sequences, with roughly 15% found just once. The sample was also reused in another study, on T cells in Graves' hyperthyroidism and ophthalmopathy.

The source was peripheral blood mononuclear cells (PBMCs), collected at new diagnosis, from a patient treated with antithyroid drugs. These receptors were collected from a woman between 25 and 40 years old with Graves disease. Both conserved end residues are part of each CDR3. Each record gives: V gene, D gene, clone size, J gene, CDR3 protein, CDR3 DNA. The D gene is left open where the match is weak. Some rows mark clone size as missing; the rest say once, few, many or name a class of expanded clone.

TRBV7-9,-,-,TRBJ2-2,CASSSSLGEDTGELFF,TGTGCCAGCAGCTCGTCCTTAGGGGAAGACACCGGGGAGCTGTTTTTT
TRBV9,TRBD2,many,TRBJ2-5,CASSTTSGGWETQYF,TGTGCCAGCAGCACAACTAGCGGCGGTTGGGAGACCCAGTACTTC
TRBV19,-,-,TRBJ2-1,CASSIGARTGEQFF,TGTGCCAGTAGTATAGGCGCGCGAACCGGAGAACAGTTCTTC
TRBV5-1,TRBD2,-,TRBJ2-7,CASSLEAGGEEQYF,TGCGCCAGCAGCTTGGAAGCGGGGGGTGAGGAGCAGTACTTC
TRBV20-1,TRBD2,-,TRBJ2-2,CSAPVPSGREKGTGELFF,TGCAGTGCTCCTGTCCCTAGCGGGAGGGAAAAGGGCACCGGGGAGCTGTTTTTT
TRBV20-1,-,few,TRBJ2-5,CSAEADQETQYF,TGCAGTGCCGAAGCGGACCAAGAGACCCAGTACTTC
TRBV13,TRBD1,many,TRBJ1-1,CASLAVGGRTEAFF,TGTGCCAGCCTGGCGGTAGGGGGCCGTACTGAAGCTTTCTTT
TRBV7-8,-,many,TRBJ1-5,CASSLFQQASNQPQHF,TGTGCCAGCAGCTTATTCCAACAGGCGAGCAATCAGCCCCAGCATTTT
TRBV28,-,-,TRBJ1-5,CASSLIPPEQPQHF,TGTGCCAGCAGTTTAATACCCCCAGAACAGCCCCAGCATTTT
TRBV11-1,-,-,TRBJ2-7,CASSLLAYGQYF,TGTGCCAGCAGCCTTCTGGCCTACGGGCAGTACTTC
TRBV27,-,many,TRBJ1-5,CASSLGRLQPQHF,TGTGCCAGCAGTTTAGGGAGACTTCAGCCCCAGCATTTT
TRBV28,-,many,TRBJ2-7,CASSLLDFEQYF,TGTGCCAGCAGTTTATTGGACTTCGAGCAGTACTTC
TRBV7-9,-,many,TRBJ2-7,CASSGMSRGIYEQYF,TGTGCCAGCAGCGGAATGTCCAGGGGAATCTACGAGCAGTACTTC
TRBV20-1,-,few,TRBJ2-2,CSARDRGTRGPGELFF,TGCAGTGCTAGAGATCGGGGGACGAGGGGACCCGGGGAGCTGTTTTTT
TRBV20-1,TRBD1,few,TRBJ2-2,CSARTPRGGHTGELFF,TGCAGTGCTAGAACTCCCAGAGGGGGCCACACCGGGGAGCTGTTTTTT
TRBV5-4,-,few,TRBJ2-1,CASSPTPSNYNEQFF,TGTGCCAGCAGCCCAACGCCATCCAACTACAATGAGCAGTTCTTC
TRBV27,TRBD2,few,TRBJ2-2,CASIPLAGTGELFF,TGTGCCAGCATCCCCCTAGCGGGAACCGGGGAGCTGTTTTTT
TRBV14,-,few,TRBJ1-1,CASSPLMGSEAFF,TGTGCCAGCAGTCCCCTCATGGGATCTGAAGCTTTCTTT
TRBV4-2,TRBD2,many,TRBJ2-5,CASSQDGVRLAGGRETQYF,TGTGCCAGCAGCCAAGATGGGGTTAGGCTAGCGGGAGGCCGGGAGACCCAGTACTTC
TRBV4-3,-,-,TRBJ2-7,CASSQEYHPTYEQYF,TGCGCCAGCAGCCAAGAATATCACCCAACCTACGAGCAGTACTTC
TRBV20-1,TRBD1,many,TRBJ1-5,CSASTGTGGNQPQHF,TGCAGTGCTAGTACCGGGACAGGGGGCAATCAGCCCCAGCATTTT
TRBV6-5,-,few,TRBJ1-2,CASSWYYGYTF,TGTGCCAGCAGTTGGTACTATGGCTACACCTTC
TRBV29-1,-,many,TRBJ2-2,CSASKGRVANTGELFF,TGCAGCGCCTCAAAGGGCAGGGTCGCGAACACCGGGGAGCTGTTTTTT
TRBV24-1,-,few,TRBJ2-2,CATSDHSPGFAGELFF,TGTGCCACCAGTGATCATTCGCCGGGGTTCGCCGGGGAGCTGTTTTTT
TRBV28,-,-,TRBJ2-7,CASSPPRGEKQYF,TGTGCCAGCAGTCCCCCTAGGGGCGAGAAGCAGTACTTC
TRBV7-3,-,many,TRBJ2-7,CASSLGESLVYEQYF,TGTGCCAGCAGTCTCGGAGAGTCCCTGGTCTACGAGCAGTACTTC
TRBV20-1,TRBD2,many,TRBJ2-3,CSASPRLAGQGDTQYF,TGCAGTGCTAGTCCGCGACTAGCGGGTCAGGGAGATACGCAGTATTTT
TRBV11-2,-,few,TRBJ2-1,CASSSDRRFSYNEQFF,TGTGCCAGCAGCTCCGACAGGAGATTCTCCTACAATGAGCAGTTCTTC
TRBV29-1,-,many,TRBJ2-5,CSVSLGDRETQYF,TGCAGCGTGAGCCTAGGGGATAGGGAGACCCAGTACTTC
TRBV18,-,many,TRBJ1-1,CASSRGPRTGAFF,TGTGCCAGCTCCCGGGGACCACGGACTGGAGCTTTCTTT
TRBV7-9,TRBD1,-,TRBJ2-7,CASSSRTGQSYEQYF,TGTGCCAGCAGCTCCAGGACAGGGCAGAGCTACGAGCAGTACTTC
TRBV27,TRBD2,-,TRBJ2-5,CASSPSTVLAGYGKETQYF,TGTGCCAGCAGTCCTTCCACCGTTCTAGCGGGATATGGAAAAGAGACCCAGTACTTC
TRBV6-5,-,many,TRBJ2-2,CASSYTGLDTGELFF,TGTGCCAGCAGTTACACCGGACTTGACACCGGGGAGCTGTTTTTT
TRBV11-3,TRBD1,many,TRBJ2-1,CASSLDTGQGRNEQFF,TGTGCCAGCAGCTTAGATACGGGACAGGGTCGCAATGAGCAGTTCTTC
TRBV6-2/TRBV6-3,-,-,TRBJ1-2,CASSYLPTGGGYTF,TGTGCCAGCAGTTACTTACCGACGGGGGGGGGCTACACCTTC
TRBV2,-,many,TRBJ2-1,CASLGNEQFF,TGTGCCAGCTTGGGGAATGAGCAGTTCTTC
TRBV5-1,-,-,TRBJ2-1,CASSLDPGFSYNEQFF,TGCGCCAGCAGCTTGGATCCAGGGTTCTCCTACAATGAGCAGTTCTTC
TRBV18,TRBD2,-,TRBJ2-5,CASSPRTSGRAYQETQYF,TGTGCCAGCTCACCCCGGACTAGCGGGAGAGCGTACCAAGAGACCCAGTACTTC
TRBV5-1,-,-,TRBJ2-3,CASSPGNLDTQYF,TGCGCCAGCAGCCCCGGGAACCTCGATACGCAGTATTTT
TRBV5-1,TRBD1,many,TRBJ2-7,CASSLSGTGFDEQYF,TGCGCCAGCAGCTTGTCGGGGACAGGGTTTGACGAGCAGTACTTC
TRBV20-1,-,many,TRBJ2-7,CSARDAGLDLNEQYF,TGCAGTGCTAGAGATGCAGGGCTCGACCTGAACGAGCAGTACTTC
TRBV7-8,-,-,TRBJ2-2,CASSETRRELFF,TGTGCCAGCAGCGAAACTAGGAGGGAGCTGTTTTTT
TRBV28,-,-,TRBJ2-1,CASSGEGGHASGQQFF,TGTGCCAGCAGTGGCGAGGGGGGGCACGCCTCGGGGCAGCAGTTCTTC
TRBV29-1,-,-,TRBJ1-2,CSVAEGNQNGYTF,TGCAGCGTTGCCGAGGGAAATCAGAATGGCTACACCTTC
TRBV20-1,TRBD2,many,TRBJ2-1,CTPGTSYGYSLPNEQFF,TGCACCCCCGGGACTAGCTATGGATACTCCTTACCCAATGAGCAGTTCTTC
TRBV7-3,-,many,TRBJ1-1,CASSPSRTSTEAFF,TGTGCCAGCAGCCCTTCACGGACCAGCACTGAAGCTTTCTTT
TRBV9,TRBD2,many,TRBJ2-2,CASSARAAGATNTGELFF,TGTGCCAGCAGCGCGCGGGCAGCGGGAGCCACGAACACCGGGGAGCTGTTTTTT
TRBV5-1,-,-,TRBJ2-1,CASSLAGRGGLNEQFF,TGCGCCAGCAGCTTGGCGGGCAGGGGCGGGCTCAATGAGCAGTTCTTC
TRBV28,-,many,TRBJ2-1,CASSLSPPRSNEQFF,TGTGCCAGCAGTTTATCCCCCCCACGGTCCAATGAGCAGTTCTTC
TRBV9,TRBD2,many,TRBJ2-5,CASSVEGRDYSEETQYF,TGTGCCAGCAGCGTAGAGGGACGGGACTACTCTGAAGAGACCCAGTACTTC
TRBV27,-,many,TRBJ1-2,CASSPGVQISYGYTF,TGTGCCAGCAGCCCAGGCGTCCAAATCTCCTATGGCTACACCTTC
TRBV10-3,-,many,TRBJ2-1,CAISEGTQREQFF,TGTGCCATCAGTGAGGGGACCCAGCGTGAGCAGTTCTTC